One T cell receptor beta chain is described in this entry. This entry comes from a study of blood T cell repertoires in COVID-19. As for the study in general: PBMCs, B-cell-depleted T cells, or T cells provided the cDNA or gDNA that made up the material.

Germline values: CDR1 MNHEY, CDR2 SVGAGI. The CDR3 loop spans 14 amino acids. The V gene end was trimmed by 7 bases and the J gene end by 7 bases; junction bases not matched to a gene: 12. In the study's own analysis: Reference gene primers were amplified, and this amplification served to estimate nucleated cell counts. TCRdb's copy holds only in-frame clones and misses some; the assay was immunoSEQ multiplex PCR. V and J calls and clone size are copied from that table; D and trimming were computed from the DNA. The sample has more than 110,000 clones, roughly 80% seen once. This chain links TRBV6-5 with TRBJ1-1, with 7 positions matching TRBD1. Sequenced material: peripheral blood. This TCR derives from a woman aged 45-60 years with active or convalescent COVID-19. The CDR3 sequence is CASTATGRRGEAFF. CDR3 coding DNA: TGTGCCAGCACGGCGACAGGGAGGAGGGGTGAAGCTTTCTTT.